These T cell receptor beta chains were read from a single sample in a study of Ad26.COV2.S vaccination and SARS-CoV-2 variants. Here immunoSEQ multiplex PCR was the method, and the copy in TCRdb shows in-frame clones only, minus some. The table includes fewer than 900,000 clones, around 92% detected once. The sequencing used peripheral blood, collected in a trial of Ad26.COV2.S vaccine versus placebo. The source of these receptors is a person aged 18-60 years who received the Ad26.COV2.S COVID-19 vaccine or a placebo. Both conserved end residues are part of each CDR3. A D gene is named only where the DNA matches it firmly. A row's size may be missing; if present it is once, few, many or a size class.

j_gene | abundance | v_gene | d_gene | CDR3nt | CDR3aa
TRBJ2-7 | NA | TRBV6-6 | NA | TGTGCCAGCAGTTGGCGACAGGACGAGCAGTACTTC | CASSWRQDEQYF
TRBJ1-6 | NA | TRBV6-2/TRBV6-3 | NA | TGTGCCAGCAGCCCCAGGGTGGGTACAGCCCTCCACTTT | CASSPRVGTALHF
TRBJ1-2 | NA | TRBV27 | TRBD1 | TGTGCCAGCAGTCCCCGGGACAGGAGGGAGAATGGCTACACCTTC | CASSPRDRRENGYTF
TRBJ1-6 | NA | TRBV7-9 | TRBD1 | TGTGCCAGCAGCAGGACAGGGGATAATTCACCCCTCCACTTT | CASSRTGDNSPLHF
TRBJ2-2 | NA | TRBV2 | NA | TGTGCCAGCAGTGAAGCTTTAAACCGACAGCCGAACACCGGGGAGCTGTTTTTT | CASSEALNRQPNTGELFF
TRBJ2-5 | NA | TRBV7-2 | TRBD2 | TGTGCCAGCAGCTTAGCAGCGGGGCCGATCCCAGAGACCCAGTACTTC | CASSLAAGPIPETQYF
TRBJ1-6 | NA | TRBV19 | NA | TGTGCCAGTAGTGTTCTTGTACAGATGAATAATTCACCCCTCCACTTT | CASSVLVQMNNSPLHF
TRBJ1-4 | once | TRBV15 | NA | TGTGCCACCAGCAGAGACGGAGTTAATGAAAAACTGTTTTTT | CATSRDGVNEKLFF
TRBJ2-7 | NA | TRBV7-8 | TRBD2 | TGTGCCAGCAGCTATGGACTAGCGGGATCTTACGAGCAGTACTTC | CASSYGLAGSYEQYF
TRBJ2-3 | NA | TRBV6-2/TRBV6-3 | TRBD2 | TGTGCCAGCAGCCACCCCCCGACTAGCGGGGACACGCAGTATTTT | CASSHPPTSGDTQYF
TRBJ1-6 | NA | TRBV7-6 | NA | TGTGCCAGCAGCGAGGGCAGGGGCTTCGGTAATTCACCCCTCCACTTT | CASSEGRGFGNSPLHF
TRBJ2-3 | once | TRBV10-2 | TRBD2 | TGCGCCAGCAGTCCTAGCGGGAATACGCAGTATTTT | CASSPSGNTQYF
TRBJ2-2 | NA | TRBV7-6 | NA | TGTGCCAGCAGCCCTTTCCCAGGGGACGGCGGGGAGCTGTTTTTT | CASSPFPGDGGELFF
TRBJ2-5 | NA | TRBV5-1 | TRBD2 | TGCGCCAGCAGCTTAGGACTAGCGGGAGGGGCAGAGACCCAGTACTTC | CASSLGLAGGAETQYF
TRBJ2-7 | NA | TRBV27 | TRBD1 | TGTGCCAGCAGCCCCGGGACAGGATACGAGCAGTACTTC | CASSPGTGYEQYF
TRBJ2-7 | NA | TRBV18 | NA | TGTGCCAGCTCACCGTTAAGCGGGTGGAACGAGCAGTACTTC | CASSPLSGWNEQYF
TRBJ2-6 | NA | TRBV9 | NA | TGTGCCAGCAGCGTCAGATCCGGGGCTGGGGCCAACGTCCTGACTTTC | CASSVRSGAGANVLTF
TRBJ2-3 | few | TRBV20-1 | TRBD2 | TGCAGTGCTAGTTTGACTAGCGGGAGGGCAGATACGCAGTATTTT | CSASLTSGRADTQYF
TRBJ2-1 | NA | TRBV11-3 | NA | TGTGCCAGCAGCTTTCGGAGGGAGACTTACAATGAGCAGTTCTTC | CASSFRRETYNEQFF
TRBJ2-2 | NA | TRBV28 | NA | TGTGCCAGCAGTTTACCCGGGACACTGAACACCGGGGAGCTGTTTTTT | CASSLPGTLNTGELFF
TRBJ1-2 | NA | TRBV18 | NA | TGTGCCAGCTCACCACGACCCTTAGCTAACTATGGCTACACCTTC | CASSPRPLANYGYTF
TRBJ2-7 | NA | TRBV6-5 | NA | TGTGCCAGCAGTTACTCGACAGCTGCGAGCTCCTACGAGCAGTACTTC | CASSYSTAASSYEQYF
TRBJ2-7 | NA | TRBV6-5 | NA | TGTGCCAGCAGCCGGGAGCAGCACTACGAGCAGTACTTC | CASSREQHYEQYF
TRBJ2-5 | NA | TRBV10-3 | TRBD2 | TGTGCCATCAGTGACGATCTAAGCGGGAGGGCCGGGGAGACCCAGTACTTC | CAISDDLSGRAGETQYF
TRBJ2-2 | NA | TRBV2 | NA | TGTGCCAGCTCCCAAGGTGGTTCCGGGGAGCTGTTTTTT | CASSQGGSGELFF
TRBJ2-5 | NA | TRBV5-4 | TRBD2 | TGTGCCAGCAGCGGGCGGACTAGCGGGAGGCTAGAGACCCAGTACTTC | CASSGRTSGRLETQYF
TRBJ2-5 | NA | TRBV3-1/TRBV3-2 | NA | TGTGCCAGCAGCCAAGAGTTTGCGGGCAAAGCAGAGACCCAGTACTTC | CASSQEFAGKAETQYF
TRBJ1-2 | NA | TRBV7-9 | NA | TGTGCCAGCAGCTGGGGATCAGGAGAACTCTATGGCTACACCTTC | CASSWGSGELYGYTF
TRBJ2-1 | NA | TRBV7-9 | NA | TGTGCCAGCAGCTTGGAGAGGGCAAGTGAGCAGTTCTTC | CASSLERASEQFF
TRBJ2-7 | NA | TRBV15 | TRBD1 | TGTGCCACCAGCTCCGGACAGGGCTACGAGCAGTACTTC | CATSSGQGYEQYF
TRBJ2-7 | NA | TRBV5-1 | NA | TGCGCCAGCAGCACCGGGACGTTCTACGAGCAGTACTTC | CASSTGTFYEQYF
TRBJ1-4 | NA | TRBV27 | NA | TGTGCCAGCAGTCAAAGGATCCTTGGGGAAAAACTGTTTTTT | CASSQRILGEKLFF
TRBJ1-2 | NA | TRBV5-6 | TRBD1 | TGTGCCAGCAGCTTCGGACAGGGGGCGGGAGGCTACACCTTC | CASSFGQGAGGYTF
TRBJ2-2 | NA | TRBV12-5 | NA | TGTGCTAGTGGTTTGCATAGCGGATACACCGGGGAGCTGTTTTTT | CASGLHSGYTGELFF
TRBJ1-1 | NA | TRBV11-2 | NA | TGTGCCAGCAGCTTAAGTCCAATGAACACTGAAGCTTTCTTT | CASSLSPMNTEAFF
TRBJ1-2 | once | TRBV2 | NA | TGTGCCAGCAGGCGGGTTCAAAACTATGGCTACACCTTC | CASRRVQNYGYTF
TRBJ2-2 | NA | TRBV2 | TRBD1 | TGTGCCAGCAGACCCACAGGGGCCGGGGAGCTGTTTTTT | CASRPTGAGELFF
TRBJ1-5 | NA | TRBV7-9 | NA | TGTGCCAGCAGCTTTACGGGGGGCCTTTATAGCAATCAGCCCCAGCATTTT | CASSFTGGLYSNQPQHF
TRBJ2-3 | NA | TRBV14 | NA | TGTGCCAGCAGCTGGACTGGAGATACGCAGTATTTT | CASSWTGDTQYF
TRBJ1-5 | once | TRBV5-6 | TRBD1 | TGTGCCAGCAGCTTGGGACAGGGGGTTTGGCAGCCCCAGCATTTT | CASSLGQGVWQPQHF
TRBJ2-2 | NA | TRBV2 | NA | TGTGCCAGCAGGGGCGAGGGAATCGGGGAGCTGTTTTTT | CASRGEGIGELFF